This T cell receptor (beta chain) comes out of a study of STAT3 mutations in large granular lymphocyte leukemia. Study-level findings and limits: Every T-cell large granular lymphocyte leukemia patient had at least one immunodominant TCR beta clonotype. All newly emerging clones after therapy were STAT3 wild type.

About this clone: Its antigen is undetermined.

Per the germline V gene, CDR1 is GTSNPN and CDR2 is SVGIG (reference sequence). The CDR3 is 13 residues long. After removal of 5 bases from V and 3 bases from J, the junction contained 4 bases not matched to a gene. Sequenced by immunoSEQ multiplex PCR; TCRdb stores in-frame clones only, minus some. Among 5,400 or so clones listed, approximately 50% were seen once. The chain combines TRBV30 with TRBJ1-1, with 9 bases matching TRBD1. Material for sequencing was peripheral blood mononuclear cells. This TCR was recovered from a woman aged 70-85 years with T-cell large granular lymphocyte leukemia. Some clones in this sample may be carry-over from other donors' samples. The CDR3 here is CAWWDRAYTEAFF. For the CDR3, the DNA is TGTGCCTGGTGGGACAGGGCTTACACTGAAGCTTTCTTT.